This T cell receptor (beta chain) appears in the sequencing data of a study of T cell responses to AZD1222 COVID-19 vaccine. Study summary: Analysis merged second doses at about 4 or about 12 weeks.

On this clone itself: Its antigen remains unidentified.

The trim removed 6 bases at V and 2 bases at J, leaving 6 bases unmatched. Germline lookup yields CDR1 MNHEY and CDR2 SVGAGI. The length of the CDR3 is 14 residues. Broader study findings: Only a handful of AZD1222 recipients, about six in all, had baseline seropositivity. Nearly half of spike-specific TCRs reportedly go after variant regions that carry no mutations.

Only in-frame clones appear in the TCRdb table, and some are missing; sequencing was by immunoSEQ multiplex PCR. Of tens of thousands of clones in the sample, approximately 85% were seen once. Here the sequenced sample was peripheral blood, taken on day 0 of AZD1222 vaccination. The TCR originated in an adult in good health. The rearrangement uses TRBV6-5 and TRBJ2-7; 8 bases are shared with TRBD1. The CDR3 DNA sequence: TGTGCCAGCAGCCTCGGACAGGGTCCCTACGAGCAGTACTTC. Translating gives CASSLGQGPYEQYF.